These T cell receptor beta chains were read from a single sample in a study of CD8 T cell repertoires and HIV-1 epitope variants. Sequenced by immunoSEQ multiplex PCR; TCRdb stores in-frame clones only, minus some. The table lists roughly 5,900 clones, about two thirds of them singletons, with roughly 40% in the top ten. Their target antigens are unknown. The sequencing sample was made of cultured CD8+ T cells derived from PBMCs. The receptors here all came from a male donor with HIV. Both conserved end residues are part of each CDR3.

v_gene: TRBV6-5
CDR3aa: CASSPTGQVQETQYF

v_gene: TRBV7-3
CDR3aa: CASSLAGQGSYNEQFF

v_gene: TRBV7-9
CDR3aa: CASSKDYTDTQYF

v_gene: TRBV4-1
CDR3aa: CASSQEGVADTQYF

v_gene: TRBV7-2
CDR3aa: CASSLGDRGYEQYF

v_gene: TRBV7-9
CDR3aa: CASSLNGGSNTEAFF

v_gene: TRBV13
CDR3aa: CASSIRVIAENTEAFF

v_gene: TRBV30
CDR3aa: CAWDRGSYEQYF

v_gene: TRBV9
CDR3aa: CASSPGQGGIDTQYF

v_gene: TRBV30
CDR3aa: CAWRQQGALRKGAQYF

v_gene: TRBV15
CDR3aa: CATGDSSYEQYF

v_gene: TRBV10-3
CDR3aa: CAIRGQPDQPQHF

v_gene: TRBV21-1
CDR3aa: CASSKQGALTEAFF

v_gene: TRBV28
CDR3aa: CASSYGAREPNYGYTF

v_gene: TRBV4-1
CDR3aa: CASSRGLTINEKLFF

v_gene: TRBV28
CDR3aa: CASIGWAGNTIYF

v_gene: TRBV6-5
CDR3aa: CASESGTYEQYF

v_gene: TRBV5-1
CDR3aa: CASSLAGSSTDTQYF

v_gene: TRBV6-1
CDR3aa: CASRVFGLGEKLFF

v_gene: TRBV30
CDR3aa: CAWTFSSGNTIYF

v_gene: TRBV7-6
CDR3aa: CASSWGQGEAETQYF

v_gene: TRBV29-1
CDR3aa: CSVEDASLDTQYF

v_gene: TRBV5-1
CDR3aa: CASSLEGRTNTEAFF

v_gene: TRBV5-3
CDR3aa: CARSGTDYRALGERNQPQHF

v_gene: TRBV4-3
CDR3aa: CASSQDSSGGSYGYTF

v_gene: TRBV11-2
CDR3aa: CASSPPTGRYEQYF

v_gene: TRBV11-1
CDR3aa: CASSLAWVAGGNEQFF

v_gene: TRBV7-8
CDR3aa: CASSQNEQFF

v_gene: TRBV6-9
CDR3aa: CASSPPEKASYEQYF

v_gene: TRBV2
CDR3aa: CASSVQSYEQYF

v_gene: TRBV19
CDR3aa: CASSIGPGEDYGYTF

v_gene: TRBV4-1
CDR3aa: CASSQATGLDTQYF

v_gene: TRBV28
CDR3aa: CASSLGEAQNNEQFF

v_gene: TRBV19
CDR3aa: CASADGNEQFF

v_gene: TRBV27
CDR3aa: CASSPVAHEQFF

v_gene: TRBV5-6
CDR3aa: CASSLEDDLTLNYGYTF

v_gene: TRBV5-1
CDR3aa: CASSARLAGGAPDTQYF

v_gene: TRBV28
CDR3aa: CASSSPLGGETQYF

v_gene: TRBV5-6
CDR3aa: CASSFSGARETQYF

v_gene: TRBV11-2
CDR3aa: CASSQGTGAQETQYF

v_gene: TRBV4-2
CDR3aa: CASSPWPVELDYGYTF

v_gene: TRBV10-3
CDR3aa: CAAAPGHGGNEKLFF

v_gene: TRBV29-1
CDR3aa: CSVEGNEQFF

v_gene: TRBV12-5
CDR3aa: CASGLVNSANYGYTF

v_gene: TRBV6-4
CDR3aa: CASTPYPWEQYF

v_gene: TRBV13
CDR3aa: CASSLEGEDTEAFF

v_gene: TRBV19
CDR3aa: CASKEYTEAFF

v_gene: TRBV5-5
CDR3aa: CASSFGDYGYTF

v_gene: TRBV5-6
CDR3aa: CASSLVEEGTEAFF

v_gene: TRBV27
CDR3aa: CASSQGDGGELFF

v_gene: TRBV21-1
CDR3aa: CASSFYHVCSYNSPLHF

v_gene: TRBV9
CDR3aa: CASSPETGGYYNEQFF

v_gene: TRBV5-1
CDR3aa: CASSPELDYYEQYF